Following are 27 T cell receptor beta chains from one sample sequenced in a study of graft-versus-host responses after intestinal transplantation. Graft material was processed, releasing intraepithelial and lamina propria lymphocytes. The data were produced by immunoSEQ multiplex PCR, yet TCRdb's version contains in-frame clones alone and is incomplete. Of around 20,000 clones listed, roughly 79% were seen once; the top ten hold roughly 3%. The sequenced sample was ileum tissue, obtained 12 days after intestinal transplant. The source is a human patient who received an intestinal transplant, so some T cells may come from the graft donor.

The rearrangement links TRBV7-6 to TRBJ2-1; 7 bases align to TRBD2. CDR1 and CDR2 from the germline V gene are SGHVS and FNYEAQ. The CDR3 sequence is 16 residues long. V shed 1 base and J 4 bases; nucleotides not matched to a gene: 7. The chain's CDR3 is CASSLGASGLYNEQFF. The CDR3 DNA sequence: TGTGCCAGCAGCTTAGGGGCTAGCGGTCTGTACAATGAGCAGTTCTTC.

The CDR3 reads CASRFPKGTSDSYEQYF. The CDR3 nucleotides are TGTGCAAGTCGCTTCCCAAAAGGGACTAGCGACTCCTACGAGCAGTACTTC. The J gene is TRBJ2-7, the V gene TRBV12-2; the table calls TRBD2, which could not be checked here. TRBV12-2 is flagged as a pseudogene. The CDR3 runs 17 residues.

The chain has TRBV11-3 and TRBJ2-5; weak D call: TRBD1 (5 bases). Between the trimmed V and J ends, which lost 1 base and 7 bases, there was a span of 13 bases. The CDR3 runs to 14 residues. Looked up from germline, CDR1 is SGHNT and CDR2 is YENEEA. In nucleotides, the CDR3 is TGTGCCAGCAGCTTAGGGGGCCTCCACGGGACCCAGTACTTC. Encoded protein: CASSLGGLHGTQYF.

V gene TRBV5-1 combines with J gene TRBJ2-3; weak D call: TRBD1 (6 bases). The CDR3 covers 15 residues. CDR1 SGHRS and CDR2 YFSETQ come from the germline V gene. V lost 0 bases and J 0 bases, leaving 8 bases between the germline ends. CDR3 in DNA: TGCGCCAGCAGCTTGGAGGGGGACAGCACAGATACGCAGTATTTT. As protein: CASSLEGDSTDTQYF.

This chain connects TRBV5-4 to TRBJ2-1, with 7 bases lining up with TRBD2. The V and J ends lost 3 bases and 15 bases, in that order; junction bases with no gene match: 15. The CDR3 is made up of 14 amino acids. Germline V gene lookup returns CDR1 SGHNT and CDR2 YYREEE (reference sequence). The CDR3 region has the DNA TGTGCCAGCAGCTCGAAGACTAGCAGGGATTACCTGTTCTTC. Protein: CASSSKTSRDYLFF.

V is TRBV5-5 and J is TRBJ1-4, with 8 bases aligning to TRBD1. There are 17 residues in the CDR3. Germline trimming cut 2 bases from V and 7 bases from J; bases unmatched to any gene: 13. CDR1 is SGHKS and CDR2 is YYEKEE in the germline V gene (reference sequence). The CDR3 sequence is CASSLWSGGAQGEKLFF. In nucleotides, the CDR3 is TGTGCCAGCAGCTTATGGTCAGGGGGCGCCCAGGGTGAAAAACTGTTTTTT.

The chain couples TRBV7-9 to TRBJ1-3; 8 positions agree with TRBD1. J lost 4 bases, V lost 5 bases, and 7 bases had no gene match. Germline CDR1 SEHNR, CDR2 FQNEAQ (reference sequence). The CDR3 length is 15 residues. Here the CDR3 DNA reads TGTGCCAGCAGCCCCAGGGGGCTAGTCGGAAACACCATATATTTT. It yields the protein CASSPRGLVGNTIYF.

On this clone itself: An end of the junction does not agree with germline; a read error may underlie this. This rearrangement joins TRBV7-7 to TRBJ2-5, with a possible D match to TRBD2 (5 bases). From germline, CDR1 is SSHAT and CDR2 FNYEAQ (reference sequence). This CDR3 has 15 amino acids. The chain's CDR3 is CASSRAAPPGETQYF. CDR3 DNA sequence: TGTGCTAGCAGCCGAGCGGCCCCACCGGGGGAGACCCAGTACTTC.

The chain combines TRBV7-9 with TRBJ2-1, with D possibly being TRBD2 (6 bases). V lost 5 bases and J 0 bases, leaving 11 bases between the germline ends. The CDR3 consists of 15 residues. Germline CDR1 and CDR2: SEHNR and FQNEAQ (reference sequence). CDR3 region: CASSPRDFSYNEQFF. DNA of the CDR3: TGTGCCAGCAGCCCCCGGGACTTCTCCTACAATGAGCAGTTCTTC.

DNA of the CDR3: TGTGCCAGCAGTGAGCAGGGATATAATTCACCCCTCCACTTT. Protein: CASSEQGYNSPLHF. The chain combines TRBV6-5 with TRBJ1-6; D might be TRBD1 (5 bases). CDR3 length: 14 residues. The germline V and J ends were trimmed by 5 bases and 4 bases, with 9 bases remaining between them. The germline gives CDR1 MNHEY, CDR2 SVGAGI.

The chain employs TRBV5-1 and TRBJ1-2; tentative D call: TRBD1 (5 bases). The CDR3 is 12 amino acids. Between the trimmed V and J ends, which lost 0 bases and 7 bases, there was a span of 7 bases. CDR1 and CDR2 from the germline V gene are SGHRS and YFSETQ. CDR3 sequence: CASSLAGGGYTF. The CDR3 DNA sequence: TGCGCCAGCAGCTTGGCCGGGGGTGGCTACACCTTC.

This chain uses TRBV20-1 with TRBJ1-1; D unclear. Germline V lookup: CDR1 DFQATT, CDR2 SNEGSKA (reference sequence). Trimming stripped 5 bases from V and 0 bases from J, with 4 bases between. The CDR3 totals 11 residues. The DNA for the CDR3 is TGCAGTGCTTACATGAACACTGAAGCTTTCTTT. It encodes CSAYMNTEAFF.

This chain uses TRBV30 with TRBJ2-7, with 7 bases fitting TRBD1. The CDR3 contains 12 residues. The junction had 6 bases not matched to a gene; V was cut back by 4 bases and J by 6 bases. Per germline, CDR1 GTSNPN and CDR2 SVGIG (reference sequence). The CDR3 nucleotides read TGTGCCTGGAAGGAGACAGGGAGCGAGCAGTACTTC. Translation gives CAWKETGSEQYF.

This clone has only one observation. The chain carries TRBV7-2 and TRBJ2-7; 11 positions agree with TRBD2. Germline trimming cut 5 bases from V and 6 bases from J; bases unmatched to any gene: 9. The CDR3 has 15 amino acids. Germline CDR1 and CDR2: SGHTA and FQGNSA. The CDR3 sequence is CASSPGTSGTLEQYF. Written as DNA, the CDR3 is TGTGCCAGCAGCCCCGGGACTAGCGGAACACTCGAGCAGTACTTC. The whole variable domain, remainder taken from reference TRBV7-2 and TRBJ2-7, is GAGVSQSPSNKVTEKGKDVELRCDPISGHTALYWYRQSLGQGLEFLIYFQGNSAPDKSGLPSDRFSAERTGGSVSTLTIQRTQQEDSAVYLCASSPGTSGTLEQYFGPGTRLTVT.

A single count supports this clone. J is TRBJ2-3 and V is TRBV6-4; D might be TRBD2 (5 bases). The CDR3 covers 14 residues. Trimming cost V 3 bases and J 6 bases, with 13 bases left between them. From germline, CDR1 is MRHNA and CDR2 SNTAGT. The CDR3 reads CASSEVIGGDTQYF. The CDR3 nucleotides read TGTGCCAGCAGTGAGGTCATAGGCGGGGATACGCAGTATTTT.

V is TRBV6-5 and J is TRBJ1-1; possible D gene TRBD1, 5 bases. The CDR3 runs to 13 residues. CDR1 is MNHEY, CDR2 SVGAGI, per germline. Trimming removed 2 bases from V and 5 bases from J, with 9 bases in between. CDR3 region: CASSYGGLTEAFF. CDR3 nucleotides: TGTGCCAGCAGTTACGGGGGGTTGACTGAAGCTTTCTTT.

The chain employs TRBV6-5 and TRBJ1-2; TRBD1 matches 10 bases. Germline V gives CDR1 MNHEY, CDR2 SVGAGI. The trim removed 2 bases at V and 5 bases at J, leaving 2 bases unmatched. The CDR3 has 14 residues. The CDR3 nucleotides are TGTGCCAGCAGTTACGGGACAGGGGAATATGGCTACACCTTC. This codes for CASSYGTGEYGYTF.

Only one count was recorded for this clone. The chain carries TRBV6-1 and TRBJ1-2; 7 bases match TRBD1. The CDR3 has 13 amino acids. Unmatched junction bases numbered 3, after V lost 7 bases and J lost 1 base. Germline CDR1 is MNHNS and CDR2 is SASEGT. The CDR3 bases are TGTGCCAGCACCTGGGACAGTAACTATGGCTACACCTTC. It specifies CASTWDSNYGYTF.

In this sample, this clone turned up a few times. This chain connects TRBV5-1 to TRBJ2-3; 12 bases fit TRBD2. V was clipped by 3 bases and J by 6 bases; unmatched bases: 5. This CDR3 comprises 15 residues. Germline V gives CDR1 SGHRS, CDR2 YFSETQ. CDR3 coding DNA: TGCGCCAGCAGCTCTAGCGGGGGGGCCGGGGATACGCAGTATTTT. It encodes CASSSSGGAGDTQYF.

This clone was seen a few times. The J gene is TRBJ2-7, the V gene TRBV4-2, with 8 bases that match TRBD2. The V gene end was trimmed by 0 bases and the J gene end by 5 bases; junction bases not matched to a gene: 9. This CDR3 contains 16 residues. CDR1 is LGHNA and CDR2 is YNFKEQ in the germline V gene. The CDR3 region is CASSQDAGLASDEQYF. In nucleotides, the CDR3 is TGTGCCAGCAGCCAAGACGCCGGACTAGCTAGTGACGAGCAGTACTTC.

This clone was observed a single time. The rearrangement uses TRBV21-1 and TRBJ2-3; the DNA was not used to check the table's D call, TRBD1. TRBV21-1 is a pseudogene segment. There are 15 residues in the CDR3. CDR3 bases: TGTGCCAGCAGCCTAAGGGGTGCAGGGACAGATACGCAGTATTTT. Translating it yields CASSLRGAGTDTQYF.

The rearrangement uses TRBV11-2 and TRBJ1-2; 12 bases are shared with TRBD1. Per the germline V gene, CDR1 is SGHAT and CDR2 is FQNNGV. CDR3 length: 16 amino acids. Losses at the gene ends were 6 bases for V and 5 bases for J; bases not matched to a gene: 10. CDR3 loop: CASSLTGTGGMYGYTF. In DNA, the CDR3 is TGTGCCAGCAGTCTCACCGGGACAGGGGGCATGTATGGCTACACCTTC.

This chain connects TRBV9 to TRBJ2-3; perhaps TRBD2 as D (7 bases). Deletions cut 0 bases from V and 0 bases from J, with 11 bases between. The CDR3 is made up of 16 amino acids. Germline V lookup: CDR1 SGDLS, CDR2 YYNGEE. The CDR3 loop reads CASSVVAGASTDTQYF. CDR3 bases: TGTGCCAGCAGCGTAGTTGCGGGGGCCAGCACAGATACGCAGTATTTT.

This clone was recorded only once. This chain uses TRBV2 with TRBJ2-2; possible D gene TRBD2, 7 bases. This CDR3 is built from 16 residues. Deletions cut 6 bases from V and 0 bases from J, with 14 bases between. Germline assignment: CDR1 SNHLY and CDR2 FYNNEI. CDR3 sequence reads: CASSQRGRANTGELFF. The CDR3 nucleotides are TGTGCCAGCAGCCAAAGGGGGAGGGCGAACACCGGGGAGCTGTTTTTT.

This chain links TRBV19 with TRBJ2-7; TRBD1 might be the D (6 bases). Trimming removed 5 bases at V and 0 bases at J, with 14 bases between. Germline V lookup: CDR1 LNHDA, CDR2 SQIVND (reference sequence). This CDR3 has 15 residues. The CDR3 region is CASSPGWGHSYEQYF. The CDR3 DNA is TGTGCCAGTAGTCCAGGGTGGGGACACTCCTACGAGCAGTACTTC.

The J gene is TRBJ1-1, the V gene TRBV6-5, with 10 bases lining up with TRBD1. The CDR3 has 15 amino acids. Per the germline V gene, CDR1 is MNHEY and CDR2 is SVGAGI. After removal of 8 bases from V and 3 bases from J, the junction contained 9 bases not matched to a gene. CDR3 residues: CASEAGTGVDTEAFF. The CDR3 region has the DNA TGTGCCAGCGAAGCGGGGACAGGGGTTGACACTGAAGCTTTCTTT.

The CDR3 sequence is CASSPRMGFNGANVLTF. For the CDR3, the DNA is TGTGCCAGCAGCCCTCGAATGGGCTTCAACGGGGCCAACGTCCTGACTTTC. The chain carries TRBV9 and TRBJ2-6; D remains ambiguous. The CDR3 extends over 17 amino acids. The germline CDR1 and CDR2 sequences are SGDLS and YYNGEE. The ends were cut back, 4 bases at V and 4 bases at J, with 18 bases in the middle.